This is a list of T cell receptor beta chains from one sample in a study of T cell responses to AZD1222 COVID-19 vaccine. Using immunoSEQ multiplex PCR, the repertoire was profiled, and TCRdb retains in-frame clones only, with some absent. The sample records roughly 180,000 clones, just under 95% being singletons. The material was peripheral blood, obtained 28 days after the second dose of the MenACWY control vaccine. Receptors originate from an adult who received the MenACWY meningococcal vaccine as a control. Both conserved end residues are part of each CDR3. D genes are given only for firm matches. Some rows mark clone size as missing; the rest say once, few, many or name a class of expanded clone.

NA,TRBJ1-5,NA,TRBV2,TGTGCCAGCAGCCGGGCAGTCGTCAATCAGCCCCAGCATTTT,CASSRAVVNQPQHF
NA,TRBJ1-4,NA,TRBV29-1,TGCAGCGTTTTCTCAGGGGTGGGTGAAAAACTGTTTTTT,CSVFSGVGEKLFF
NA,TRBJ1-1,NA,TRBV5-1,TGCGCCAGCAGCTTGGCGACAGGACCGAACACTGAAGCTTTCTTT,CASSLATGPNTEAFF
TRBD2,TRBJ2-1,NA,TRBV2,TGTGCCAGCAGGGCTGAGCGGGGGAAGTACAATGAGCAGTTCTTC,CASRAERGKYNEQFF
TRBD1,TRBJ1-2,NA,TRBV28,TGTGCCAGCAGTTCCACCGGACAGGGGTACTATGGCTACACCTTC,CASSSTGQGYYGYTF
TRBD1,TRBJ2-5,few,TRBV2,TGTGCCAGCAGTGAGCTGGGACAGGGGGAGACCCAGTACTTC,CASSELGQGETQYF
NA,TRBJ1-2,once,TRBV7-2,TGTGCCAGCACCCATCAAGTGGGCAGGCCGAACTATGGCTACACCTTC,CASTHQVGRPNYGYTF
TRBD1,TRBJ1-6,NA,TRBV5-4,TGTGCCAGCAGCTTACCGACAGGGAATAATTCACCCCTCCACTTT,CASSLPTGNNSPLHF
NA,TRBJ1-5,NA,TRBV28,TGTGCCAGCAGTTTATCTGGGGTAAACCCTAGCAATCAGCCCCAGCATTTT,CASSLSGVNPSNQPQHF
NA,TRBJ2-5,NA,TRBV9,TGTGCCAGCAGCGTCACCCCACAGCTCCAAGAGACCCAGTACTTC,CASSVTPQLQETQYF
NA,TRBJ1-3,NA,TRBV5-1,TGCGCCAGCAGCTTGGATGGGGTAGGCTCTGGAAACACCATATATTTT,CASSLDGVGSGNTIYF
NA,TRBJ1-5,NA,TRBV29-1,TGCAGCGTCCGCCTGGACAGCCACAATCAGCCCCAGCATTTT,CSVRLDSHNQPQHF
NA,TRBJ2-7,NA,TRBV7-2,TGTGCCAGCAACCAGGGGGGATTTCTCTACGAGCAGTACTTC,CASNQGGFLYEQYF
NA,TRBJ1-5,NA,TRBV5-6,TGTGCCAGCAGCTTGGGGGCGGGCGGGAATCAGCCCCAGCATTTT,CASSLGAGGNQPQHF
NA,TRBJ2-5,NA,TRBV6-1,TGTGCCAGCAGTGAATGGGGGGACACAGAAGAGACCCAGTACTTC,CASSEWGDTEETQYF
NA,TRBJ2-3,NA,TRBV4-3,TGCGCCAGCAGCCACCAACAGGACAAGGGGCCGGGCCGCACAGATACGCAGTATTTT,CASSHQQDKGPGRTDTQYF
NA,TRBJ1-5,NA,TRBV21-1,TGTGCCAGCAGCAAAGCTCAGACAGGGGATCAGCCCCAGCATTTT,CASSKAQTGDQPQHF
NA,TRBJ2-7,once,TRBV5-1,TGCGCCAGCAGTCCCCCCCAGGCAGGGACCTACGAGCAGTACTTC,CASSPPQAGTYEQYF
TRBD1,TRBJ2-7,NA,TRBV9,TGTGCCAGCAGCGTAGCTGGGGACAGGGGATACGAGCAGTACTTC,CASSVAGDRGYEQYF
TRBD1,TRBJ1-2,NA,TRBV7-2,TGTGCCAGCAGCTTATCCGCGTCGCGACAGGGGTATGGCTACACCTTC,CASSLSASRQGYGYTF
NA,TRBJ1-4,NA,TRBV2,TGTGCCAGCTGGGGGGCCGGTGAAAAACTGTTTTTT,CASWGAGEKLFF
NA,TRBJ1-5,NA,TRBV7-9,TGTGCCAGCAGCCGCCGAGGACATGGTGGCAATCAGCCCCAGCATTTT,CASSRRGHGGNQPQHF
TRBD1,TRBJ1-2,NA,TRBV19,TGTGCCAGTTGGGGTACCGGACAGGGACGGAACTATGGCTACACCTTC,CASWGTGQGRNYGYTF
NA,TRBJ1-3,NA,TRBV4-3,TGCGCCAGCAGCCAAGTCAACTCTGGAAACACCATATATTTT,CASSQVNSGNTIYF
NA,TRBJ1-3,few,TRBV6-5,TGTGCCAGCAGTTACCGGGGGGGGAAATCTGGAAACACCATATATTTT,CASSYRGGKSGNTIYF
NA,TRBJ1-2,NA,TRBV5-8,TGTGCCAGCAGCAAGAAGACAGCTAACTATGGCTACACCTTC,CASSKKTANYGYTF
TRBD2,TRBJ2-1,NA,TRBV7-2,TGTGCCAGCAGCTTAGGTAGCGGGGGGCGGGATGAGCAGTTCTTC,CASSLGSGGRDEQFF
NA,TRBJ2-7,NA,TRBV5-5,TGTGCCAGCAGCTTGGAAGGGTTTATTCAAAGCGAGCAGTACTTC,CASSLEGFIQSEQYF
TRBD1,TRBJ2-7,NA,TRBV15,TGTGCCACCAGCAGAGATTACGTGGGCAGGGGGCGCTTAGAGCAGTACTTC,CATSRDYVGRGRLEQYF
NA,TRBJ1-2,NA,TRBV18,TGTGCCAGCTTACGGACGGGCATCTATGGCTACACCTTC,CASLRTGIYGYTF
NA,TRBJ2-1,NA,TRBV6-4,TGTGCCAGCAGTGACTCGAGTGTCAATGAGCAGTTCTTC,CASSDSSVNEQFF
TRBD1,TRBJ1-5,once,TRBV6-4,TGTGCCAGCAGTGAGGGGACAGGGGGTCAGCCCCAGCATTTT,CASSEGTGGQPQHF
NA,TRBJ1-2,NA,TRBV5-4,TGTGCCAGCAGCTTCCGGGGGCAAAGGTATGGCTACACCTTC,CASSFRGQRYGYTF
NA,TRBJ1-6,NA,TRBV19,TGTGCCAGTAGCCAAAGCTGGGGGGCAATTAATTCACCCCTCCACTTT,CASSQSWGAINSPLHF